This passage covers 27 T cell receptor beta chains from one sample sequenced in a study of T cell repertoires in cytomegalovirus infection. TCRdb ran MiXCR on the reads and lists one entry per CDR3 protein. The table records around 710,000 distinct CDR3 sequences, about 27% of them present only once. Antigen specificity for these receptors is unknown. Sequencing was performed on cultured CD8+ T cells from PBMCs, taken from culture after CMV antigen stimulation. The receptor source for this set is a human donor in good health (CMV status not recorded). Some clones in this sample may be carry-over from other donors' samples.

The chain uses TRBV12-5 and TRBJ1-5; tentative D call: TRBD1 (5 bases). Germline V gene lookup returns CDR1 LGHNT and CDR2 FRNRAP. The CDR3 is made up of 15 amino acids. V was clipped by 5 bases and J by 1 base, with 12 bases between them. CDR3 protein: CASGPWDLSNQPQHF. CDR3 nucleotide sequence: TGTGCTAGTGGTCCCTGGGACCTAAGCAATCAGCCCCAGCATTTT.

The CDR3 bases are TGTGCCAGCAGCTTAGGGGACAGCGAGAGCTCCTATAATTCACCCCTCCACTTT. As protein: CASSLGDSESSYNSPLHF. The rearrangement links TRBV7-6 to TRBJ1-6; TRBD1 aligns across 7 bases. J lost 0 bases, V lost 1 base, and 6 bases had no gene match. The CDR3 is 18 amino acids. Germline CDR1 and CDR2: SGHVS and FNYEAQ.

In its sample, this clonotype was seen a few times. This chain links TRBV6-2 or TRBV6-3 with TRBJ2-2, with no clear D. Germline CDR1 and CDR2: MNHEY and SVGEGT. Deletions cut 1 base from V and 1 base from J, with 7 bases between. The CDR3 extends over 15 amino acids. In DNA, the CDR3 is TGTGCCAGCAGTTACTTTTGGGAGAACACCGGGGAGCTGTTTTTT. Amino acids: CASSYFWENTGELFF.

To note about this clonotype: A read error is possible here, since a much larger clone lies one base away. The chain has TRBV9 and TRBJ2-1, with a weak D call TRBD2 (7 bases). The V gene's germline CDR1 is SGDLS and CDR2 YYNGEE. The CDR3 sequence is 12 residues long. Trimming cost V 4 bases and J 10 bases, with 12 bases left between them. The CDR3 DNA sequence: TGTGCCAGCAGCCGGGGGGCCCGGGAGCAGTTCTTC. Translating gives CASSRGAREQFF. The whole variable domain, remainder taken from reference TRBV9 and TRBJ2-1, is DSGVTQTPKHLITATGQRVTLRCSPRSGDLSVYWYQQSLDQGLQFLIQYYNGEERAKGNILERFSAQQFPDLHSELNLSSLELGDSALYFCASSRGAREQFFGPGTRLTVL.

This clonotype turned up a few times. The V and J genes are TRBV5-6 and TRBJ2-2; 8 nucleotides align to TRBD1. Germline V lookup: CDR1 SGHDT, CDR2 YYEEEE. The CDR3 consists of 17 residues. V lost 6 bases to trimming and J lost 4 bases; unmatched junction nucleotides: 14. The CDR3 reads CASTVSGGVLVTGELFF. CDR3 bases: TGTGCCAGCACCGTGTCAGGGGGCGTACTAGTCACCGGGGAGCTGTTTTTT.

CDR3 nucleotides: TGTGCCAGCAGCCAAGATTTACAGGGGCTGAGCTCCTATAATTCACCCCTCCACTTT. Its translation: CASSQDLQGLSSYNSPLHF. The gene calls are TRBV3-1 and TRBJ1-6; TRBD1 matches at 7 bases. The CDR3 is 19 residues long. Germline CDR1 LGHDT, CDR2 YNNKEL (reference sequence). V shed 0 bases and J 0 bases; nucleotides not matched to a gene: 8.

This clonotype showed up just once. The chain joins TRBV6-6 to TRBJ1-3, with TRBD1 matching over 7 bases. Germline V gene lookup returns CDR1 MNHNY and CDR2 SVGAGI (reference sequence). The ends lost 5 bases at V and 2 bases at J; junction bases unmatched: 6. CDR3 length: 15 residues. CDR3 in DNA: TGTGCCAGCAGTGAATCGACAGGGACTGGAAACACCATATATTTT. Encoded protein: CASSESTGTGNTIYF.

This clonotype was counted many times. CDR3 nucleotides: TGCAGTGCTAAGGACAGGGGCCAATCATATAATTCACCCCTCCACTTT. It encodes CSAKDRGQSYNSPLHF. The chain recombines TRBV20-1 with TRBJ1-6; 9 nucleotides match TRBD1. Germline V CDR1 and CDR2: DFQATT, SNEGSKA (reference sequence). CDR3 length: 16 amino acids. The ends lost 4 bases at V and 4 bases at J; junction bases unmatched: 8.

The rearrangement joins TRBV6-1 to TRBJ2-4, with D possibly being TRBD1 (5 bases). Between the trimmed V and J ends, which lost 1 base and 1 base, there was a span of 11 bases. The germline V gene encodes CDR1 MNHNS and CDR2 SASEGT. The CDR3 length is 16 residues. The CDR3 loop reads CASSEVVRVAKNIQYF. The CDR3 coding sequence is TGTGCCAGCAGTGAAGTGGTCAGGGTGGCCAAAAACATTCAGTACTTC.

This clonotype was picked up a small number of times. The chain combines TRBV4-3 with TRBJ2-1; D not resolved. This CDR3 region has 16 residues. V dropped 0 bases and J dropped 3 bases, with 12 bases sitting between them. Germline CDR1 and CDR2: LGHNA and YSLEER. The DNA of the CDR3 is TGCGCCAGCAGCCAAGATATGTTCGGCCTCTACAATGAGCAGTTCTTC. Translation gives CASSQDMFGLYNEQFF.

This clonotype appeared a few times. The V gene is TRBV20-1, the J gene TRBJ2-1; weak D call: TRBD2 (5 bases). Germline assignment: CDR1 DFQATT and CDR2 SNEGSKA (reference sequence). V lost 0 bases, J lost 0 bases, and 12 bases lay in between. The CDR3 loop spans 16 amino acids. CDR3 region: CSARDPGVGSYNEQFF. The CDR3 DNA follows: TGCAGTGCTAGAGATCCCGGGGTCGGCTCCTACAATGAGCAGTTCTTC.

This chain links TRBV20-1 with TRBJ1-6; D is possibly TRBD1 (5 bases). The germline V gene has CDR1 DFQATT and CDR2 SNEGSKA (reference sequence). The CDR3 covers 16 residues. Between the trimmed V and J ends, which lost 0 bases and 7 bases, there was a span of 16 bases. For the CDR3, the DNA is TGCAGTGCTAGAGACGAAGATTGGACATCGAATTCACCCCTCCACTTT. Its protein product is CSARDEDWTSNSPLHF.

The CDR3 DNA sequence: TGTGCCAGCAGCGTAACCGGGGTTACTGAAGCTTTCTTT. This sequence encodes CASSVTGVTEAFF. This rearrangement joins TRBV9 to TRBJ1-1; D gene uncertain. The CDR3 covers 13 residues. Germline values: CDR1 SGDLS, CDR2 YYNGEE. The ends were cut back, 1 base at V and 5 bases at J, with 9 bases in the middle.

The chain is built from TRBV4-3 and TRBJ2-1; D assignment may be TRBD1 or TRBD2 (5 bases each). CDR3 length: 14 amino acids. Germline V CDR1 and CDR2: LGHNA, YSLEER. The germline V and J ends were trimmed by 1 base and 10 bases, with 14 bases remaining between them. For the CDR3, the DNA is TGCGCCAGCAGCCAAGTGTTTGGGGACCCGGAGCAGTTCTTC. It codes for CASSQVFGDPEQFF.

CDR3 sequence reads: CASSFSGTGNTGELFF. CDR3 sequence (DNA): TGTGCCAGCAGTTTTTCGGGGACTGGGAACACCGGGGAGCTGTTTTTT. This chain joins TRBV28 and TRBJ2-2; tentative D call: TRBD2 (6 bases). V was pared by 3 bases and J by 1 base, with 12 bases between. Germline V lookup: CDR1 MDHEN, CDR2 SYDVKM. The CDR3 contains 16 residues.

The CDR3 nucleotides are TGTGCCAGCAGTGGAAGGCGGGAGCGGCCATCGTCCAATGAGCAGTTCTTC. Translated, it gives CASSGRRERPSSNEQFF. The J gene is TRBJ2-1, the V gene TRBV2, with 7 bases identical to TRBD2. Germline trimming cut 4 bases from V and 6 bases from J; bases unmatched to any gene: 15. CDR1 is SNHLY, CDR2 FYNNEI, per germline. The CDR3 is 17 amino acids.

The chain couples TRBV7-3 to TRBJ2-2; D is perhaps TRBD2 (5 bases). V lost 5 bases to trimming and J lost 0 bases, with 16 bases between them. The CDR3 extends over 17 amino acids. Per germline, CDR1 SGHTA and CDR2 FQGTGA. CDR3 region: CASSPDWYKANTGELFF. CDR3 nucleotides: TGTGCCAGCAGCCCGGACTGGTATAAAGCGAACACCGGGGAGCTGTTTTTT.

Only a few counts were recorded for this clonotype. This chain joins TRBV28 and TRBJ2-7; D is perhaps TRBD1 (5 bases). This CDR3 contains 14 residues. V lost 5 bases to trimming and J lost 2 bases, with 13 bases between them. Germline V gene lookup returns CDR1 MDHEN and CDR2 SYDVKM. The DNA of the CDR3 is TGTGCCAGCAGTGAACGACAGAAAACCTACGAGCAGTACGTC. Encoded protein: CASSERQKTYEQYV.

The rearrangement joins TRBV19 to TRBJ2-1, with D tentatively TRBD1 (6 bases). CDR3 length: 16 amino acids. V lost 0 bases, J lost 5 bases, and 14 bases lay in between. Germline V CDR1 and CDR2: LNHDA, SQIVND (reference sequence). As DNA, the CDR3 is TGTGCCAGTAGTATAGATCTTGGGGACACCGACAATGAGCAGTTCTTC. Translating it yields CASSIDLGDTDNEQFF.

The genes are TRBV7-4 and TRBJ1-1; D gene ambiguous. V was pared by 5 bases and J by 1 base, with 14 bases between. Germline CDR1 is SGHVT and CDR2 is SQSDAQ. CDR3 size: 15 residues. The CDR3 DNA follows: TGTGCCAGCAGCCCCCAAGGGCGTTGGAACACTGAAGCTTTCTTT. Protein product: CASSPQGRWNTEAFF. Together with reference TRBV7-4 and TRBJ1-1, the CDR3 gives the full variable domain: GAGVSQSPRYKVAKRGRDVALRCDSISGHVTLYWYRQTLGQGSEVLTYSQSDAQRDKSGRPSGRFSAERPERSVSTLKIQRTEQGDSAVYLCASSPQGRWNTEAFFGQGTRLTVV.

The CDR3 nucleotides read TGTGCCAGCAGTTCACTAGGGGTGTCAGACTATGGCTACACCTTC. Translation gives CASSSLGVSDYGYTF. V and J are TRBV12-3 or TRBV12-4 and TRBJ1-2, with a weak D call TRBD1 (5 bases). The CDR3 extends over 15 amino acids. The V end lost 4 bases, the J end lost 3 bases, and 15 bases lay between the germline ends.

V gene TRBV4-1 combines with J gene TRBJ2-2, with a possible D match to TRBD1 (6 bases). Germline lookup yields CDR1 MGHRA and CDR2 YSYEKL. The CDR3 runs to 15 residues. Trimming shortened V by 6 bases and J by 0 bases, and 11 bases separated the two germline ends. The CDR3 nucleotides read TGCGCCAGCAGACACAGGGACACGAACACCGGGGAGCTGTTTTTT. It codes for CASRHRDTNTGELFF.

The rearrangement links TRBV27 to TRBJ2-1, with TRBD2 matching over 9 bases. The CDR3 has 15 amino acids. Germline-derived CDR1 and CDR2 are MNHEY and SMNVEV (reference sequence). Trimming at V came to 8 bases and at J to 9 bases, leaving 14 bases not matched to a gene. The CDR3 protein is CASGLTAGGASEQFF. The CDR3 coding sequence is TGTGCCAGCGGTCTAACGGCGGGGGGGGCCTCTGAGCAGTTCTTC.

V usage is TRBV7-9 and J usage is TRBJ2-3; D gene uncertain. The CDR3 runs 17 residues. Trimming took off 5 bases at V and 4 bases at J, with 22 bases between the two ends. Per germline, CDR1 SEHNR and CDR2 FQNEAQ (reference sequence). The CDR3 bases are TGTGCCAGCAGCGCCTCCCCCTTAGGGATGACGGCAGATACGCAGTATTTT. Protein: CASSASPLGMTADTQYF.

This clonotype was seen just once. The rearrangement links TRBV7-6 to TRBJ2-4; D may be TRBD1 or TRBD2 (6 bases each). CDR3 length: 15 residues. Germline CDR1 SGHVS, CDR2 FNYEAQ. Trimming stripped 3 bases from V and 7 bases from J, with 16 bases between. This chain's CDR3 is CASSLLPGAGNIQYF. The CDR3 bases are TGTGCCAGCAGCTTGCTGCCGGGGGCGGGGAACATTCAGTACTTC.

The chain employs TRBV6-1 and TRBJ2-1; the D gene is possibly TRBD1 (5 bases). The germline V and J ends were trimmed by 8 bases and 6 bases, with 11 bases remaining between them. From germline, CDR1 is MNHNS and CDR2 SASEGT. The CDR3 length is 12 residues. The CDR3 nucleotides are TGTGCCAGCGGACACTTTTCCAATGAGCAGTTCTTC. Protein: CASGHFSNEQFF.

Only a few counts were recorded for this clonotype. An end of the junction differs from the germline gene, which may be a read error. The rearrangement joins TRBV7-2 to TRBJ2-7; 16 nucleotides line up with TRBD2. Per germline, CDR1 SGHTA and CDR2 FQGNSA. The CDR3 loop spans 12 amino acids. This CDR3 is CASPGLAGGHDF. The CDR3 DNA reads TGTGCCTCACCGGGACTAGCGGGGGGGCATGACTTC.